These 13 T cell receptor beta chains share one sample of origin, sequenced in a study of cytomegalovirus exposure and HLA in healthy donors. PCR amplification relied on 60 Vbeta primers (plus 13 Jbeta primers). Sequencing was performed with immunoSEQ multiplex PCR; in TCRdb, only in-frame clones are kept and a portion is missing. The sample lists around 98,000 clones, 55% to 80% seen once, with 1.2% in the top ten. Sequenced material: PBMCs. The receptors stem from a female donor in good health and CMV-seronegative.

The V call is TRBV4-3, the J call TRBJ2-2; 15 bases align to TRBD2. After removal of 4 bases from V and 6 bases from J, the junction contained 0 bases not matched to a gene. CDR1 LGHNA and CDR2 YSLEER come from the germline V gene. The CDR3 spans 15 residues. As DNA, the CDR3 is TGCGCCAGCAGCCGGACTAGCGGGGGGGCCGGGGAGCTGTTTTTT. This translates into CASSRTSGGAGELFF.

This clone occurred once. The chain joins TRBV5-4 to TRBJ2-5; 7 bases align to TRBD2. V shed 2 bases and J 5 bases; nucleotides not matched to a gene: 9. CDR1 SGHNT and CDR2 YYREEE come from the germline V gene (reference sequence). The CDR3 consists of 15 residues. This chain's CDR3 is CASSFGGGRSETQYF. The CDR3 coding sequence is TGTGCCAGCAGCTTCGGGGGAGGGAGGTCGGAGACCCAGTACTTC.

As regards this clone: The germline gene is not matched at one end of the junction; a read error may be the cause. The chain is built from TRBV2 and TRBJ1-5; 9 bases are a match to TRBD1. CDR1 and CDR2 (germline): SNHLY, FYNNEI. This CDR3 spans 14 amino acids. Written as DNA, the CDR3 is TGTGTCAGCAGAGGGACAGGGCGGAATCAGCCCCAGCATTTT. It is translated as CVSRGTGRNQPQHF.

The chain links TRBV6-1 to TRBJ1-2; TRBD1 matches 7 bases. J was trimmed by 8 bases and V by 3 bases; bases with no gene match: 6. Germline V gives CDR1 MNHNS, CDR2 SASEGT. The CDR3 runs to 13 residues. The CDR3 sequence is CASSDRQGGGYTF. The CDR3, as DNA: TGTGCCAGCAGTGATAGACAGGGAGGCGGCTACACCTTC.

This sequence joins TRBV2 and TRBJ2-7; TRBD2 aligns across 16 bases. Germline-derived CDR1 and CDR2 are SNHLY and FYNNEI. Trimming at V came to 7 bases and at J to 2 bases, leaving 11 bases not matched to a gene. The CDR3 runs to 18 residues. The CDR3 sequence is CASTPGLAGGPLPYEQYF. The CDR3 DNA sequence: TGTGCCAGCACCCCGGGACTAGCGGGAGGGCCCCTACCCTACGAGCAGTACTTC.

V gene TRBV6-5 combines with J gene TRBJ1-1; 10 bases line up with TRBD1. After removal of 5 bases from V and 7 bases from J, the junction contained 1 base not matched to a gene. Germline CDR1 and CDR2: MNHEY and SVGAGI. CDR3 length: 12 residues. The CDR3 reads CASSGTGVEAFF. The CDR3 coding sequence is TGTGCCAGCAGTGGGACAGGGGTTGAAGCTTTCTTT.

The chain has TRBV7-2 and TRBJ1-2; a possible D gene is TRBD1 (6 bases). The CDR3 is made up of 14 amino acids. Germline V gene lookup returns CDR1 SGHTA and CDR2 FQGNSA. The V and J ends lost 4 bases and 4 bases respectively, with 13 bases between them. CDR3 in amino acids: CASSSQGYVYGYTF. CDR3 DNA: TGTGCCAGCAGCTCACAGGGTTACGTCTATGGCTACACCTTC. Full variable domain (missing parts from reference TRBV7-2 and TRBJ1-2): GAGVSQSPSNKVTEKGKDVELRCDPISGHTALYWYRQSLGQGLEFLIYFQGNSAPDKSGLPSDRFSAERTGGSVSTLTIQRTQQEDSAVYLCASSSQGYVYGYTFGSGTRLTVV.

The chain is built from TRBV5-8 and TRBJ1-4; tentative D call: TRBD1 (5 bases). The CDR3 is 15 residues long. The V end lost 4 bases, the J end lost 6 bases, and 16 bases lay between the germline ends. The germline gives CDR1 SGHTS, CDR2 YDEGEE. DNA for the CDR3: TGTGCCAGCAGCACCTCGGGGGGTTGGGATGAAAAACTGTTTTTT. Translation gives CASSTSGGWDEKLFF.

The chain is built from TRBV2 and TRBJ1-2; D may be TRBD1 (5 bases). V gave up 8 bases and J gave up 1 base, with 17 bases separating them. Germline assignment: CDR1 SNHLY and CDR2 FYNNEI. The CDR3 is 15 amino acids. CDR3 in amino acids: CASPPGDSINYGYTF. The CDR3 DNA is TGTGCCAGCCCTCCGGGAGACAGCATTAACTATGGCTACACCTTC.

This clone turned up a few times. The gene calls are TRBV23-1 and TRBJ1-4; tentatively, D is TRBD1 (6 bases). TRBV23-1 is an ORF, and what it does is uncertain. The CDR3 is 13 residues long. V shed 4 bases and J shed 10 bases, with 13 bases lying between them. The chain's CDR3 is CASSPQVGAKLFF. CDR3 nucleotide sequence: TGCGCCAGCAGTCCCCAGGTGGGGGCAAAACTGTTTTTT.

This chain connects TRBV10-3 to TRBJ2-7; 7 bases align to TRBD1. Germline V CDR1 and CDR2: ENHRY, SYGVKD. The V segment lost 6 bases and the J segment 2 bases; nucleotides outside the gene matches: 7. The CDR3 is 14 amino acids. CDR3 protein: CAIRTTGEAYEQYF. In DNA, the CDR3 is TGTGCCATCAGGACCACAGGGGAAGCCTACGAGCAGTACTTC.

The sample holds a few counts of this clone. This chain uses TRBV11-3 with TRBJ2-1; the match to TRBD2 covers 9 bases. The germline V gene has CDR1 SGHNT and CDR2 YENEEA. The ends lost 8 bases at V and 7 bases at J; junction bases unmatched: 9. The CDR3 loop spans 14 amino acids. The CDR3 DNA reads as TGTGCCAGCTCGAGCGGGGGGCTGGTAAATGAGCAGTTCTTC. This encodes CASSSGGLVNEQFF.

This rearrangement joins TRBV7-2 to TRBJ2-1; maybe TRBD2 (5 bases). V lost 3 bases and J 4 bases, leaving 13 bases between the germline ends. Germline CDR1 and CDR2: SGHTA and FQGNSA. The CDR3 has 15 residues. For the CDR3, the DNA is TGTGCCAGCAGCTTGGAGGCTAGCCTTTACAATGAGCAGTTCTTC. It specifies CASSLEASLYNEQFF.